This T cell receptor beta chain is drawn from a study of Graves' ophthalmopathy and Graves' hyperthyroidism. Across the study: Hyperthyroidism is called stable when no ophthalmopathy develops within 18 months of follow-up.

This clonotype has only a few counts. Amplification of the TCR beta CDR3 regions used RNA transcripts (as template). HTBI primers served in a first-round RT-PCR, which a second-round multiplex PCR followed. TCRdb reprocessed the multiplex PCR reads with MiXCR, giving one entry per CDR3 protein. The table shows around 1.1 million distinct CDR3 sequences, with about 36% occurring only once. CDR1 and CDR2 (germline): SGHTS, YDEGEE. V was trimmed by 4 bases and J by 2 bases, leaving 12 bases between them. This CDR3 has 14 amino acids. The sequenced sample consisted of peripheral blood or thyroid tissue (not recorded which). The TCR comes from an adult man with Graves' hyperthyroidism. J is TRBJ2-5 and V is TRBV5-8; D is unresolved. CDR3 nucleotide sequence: TGTGCCAGCAGCCACCTGGACCAGCAAGAGACCCAGTACTTC. Its translation is CASSHLDQQETQYF.